What follows are 32 T cell receptor beta chains derived from one specimen sequenced in a study of early T cells in non-severe SARS-CoV-2 infection. TCRdb redid the calling of the 5' RACE reads with MiXCR, one entry per CDR3 protein. The table includes some 54,000 distinct CDR3 sequences, approximately 9.9% detected once. Source material: whole blood. The receptors here all came from an adult who was a healthcare worker with PCR-confirmed SARS-CoV-2 infection or an uninfected control (not recorded which).

The CDR3 protein is CSAGPTETQYF. CDR3 nucleotides: TGCAGTGCCGGTCCCACAGAGACCCAGTACTTC. The chain employs TRBV20-1 and TRBJ2-5; no definite D call. Trimming removed 6 bases at V and 4 bases at J, with 9 bases between. Per the germline V gene, CDR1 is DFQATT and CDR2 is SNEGSKA (reference sequence). The CDR3 length is 11 residues.

This rearrangement joins TRBV11-2 to TRBJ1-3, with no clear D. Germline V gives CDR1 SGHAT, CDR2 FQNNGV. V dropped 5 bases and J dropped 0 bases, with 8 bases sitting between them. The length of the CDR3 is 14 residues. In DNA form, the CDR3 reads TGTGCCAGCAGCAGATTAAACTCTGGAAACACCATATATTTT. It yields the protein CASSRLNSGNTIYF.

This clonotype was recorded a few times. The chain is built from TRBV12-3 or TRBV12-4 and TRBJ2-1; D not certain. The germline V and J ends were trimmed by 4 bases and 13 bases, with 14 bases remaining between them. This CDR3 contains 12 residues. CDR3 sequence reads: CASSYGVKGQFF. CDR3 DNA sequence: TGTGCCAGCAGTTATGGGGTGAAGGGACAGTTCTTC.

The CDR3 DNA is TGCGCCAGCAGCTTGGTTGGCGGGGGGGCCGAGGATACGCAGTATTTT. Its translation: CASSLVGGGAEDTQYF. The rearrangement joins TRBV5-1 to TRBJ2-3; 9 bases map to TRBD2. The CDR3 covers 16 residues. After removal of 0 bases from V and 6 bases from J, the junction contained 8 bases not matched to a gene. Germline V gene data show CDR1 as SGHRS and CDR2 as YFSETQ.

This chain joins TRBV28 and TRBJ1-6, with D hard to call. Looked up from germline, CDR1 is MDHEN and CDR2 is SYDVKM. The CDR3 covers 14 residues. The V and J ends lost 7 bases and 0 bases respectively, with 7 bases between them. The CDR3 bases are TGTGCCAGCATCTCGAGCTCCTATAATTCACCCCTCCACTTT. This gives the protein CASISSSYNSPLHF.

The rearrangement links TRBV6-5 to TRBJ2-3; 8 bases map to TRBD2. Trimming removed 7 bases from V and 3 bases from J; junction bases left unmatched: 15. In germline, CDR1 is MNHEY, CDR2 SVGAGI. The CDR3 contains 17 residues. CDR3 protein: CASTPEVGGAWTDTQYF. CDR3 DNA: TGTGCCAGCACCCCCGAGGTCGGGGGGGCTTGGACAGATACGCAGTATTTT.

Many counts were recorded for this clonotype. The rearrangement links TRBV11-2 to TRBJ2-5; 12 nucleotides match TRBD2. CDR3 size: 16 residues. Germline V gene data show CDR1 as SGHAT and CDR2 as FQNNGV. V lost 5 bases to trimming and J lost 2 bases; unmatched junction nucleotides: 6. The CDR3 sequence is CASSVGLAGPQETQYF. The CDR3 bases are TGTGCCAGCAGCGTTGGACTAGCGGGACCTCAAGAGACCCAGTACTTC.

The V and J genes are TRBV20-1 and TRBJ2-1; a possible D gene is TRBD2 (6 bases). Germline assignment: CDR1 DFQATT and CDR2 SNEGSKA (reference sequence). The CDR3 loop spans 11 amino acids. The V end lost 8 bases, the J end lost 7 bases, and 12 bases lay between the germline ends. DNA of the CDR3: TGCAGTCTCCCGGAGGGAAATGAGCAGTTCTTC. It codes for CSLPEGNEQFF.

This clonotype was observed many times. The chain combines TRBV4-3 with TRBJ2-7; either TRBD1 or TRBD2 may supply D (5 bases each). This CDR3 region has 16 residues. From germline, CDR1 is LGHNA and CDR2 YSLEER. Trimming took 0 bases from V and 0 from J, leaving 12 bases between them. CDR3 loop: CASSQEVGRDSYEQYF. The CDR3 DNA is TGCGCCAGCAGCCAAGAGGTGGGACGGGACTCCTACGAGCAGTACTTC.

J is TRBJ1-1 and V is TRBV12-3 or TRBV12-4; D ambiguous. Trimming shortened V by 0 bases and J by 9 bases, and 17 bases separated the two germline ends. This CDR3 is built from 15 residues. CDR3 coding DNA: TGTGCCAGCAGTTTAGCAACAAAGGCAGCAACTAAAGCTTTCTTT. Its protein is CASSLATKAATKAFF.

This clonotype came up many times. This rearrangement joins TRBV20-1 to TRBJ2-3; D is tentatively TRBD1 or TRBD2 (6 bases each). Germline loops: CDR1 DFQATT, CDR2 SNEGSKA (reference sequence). The CDR3 runs 14 residues. Trimming pared 5 bases from V and 1 base from J, leaving 13 bases between. CDR3 DNA sequence: TGCAGTGCTGGAGGGGGGCGGGGCACAGATACGCAGTATTTT. Its translation: CSAGGGRGTDTQYF.

The chain has TRBV29-1 and TRBJ2-3; 14 nucleotides match TRBD2. V was pared by 6 bases and J by 1 base, with 6 bases of the junction left unmatched. The V gene's germline CDR1 is SQVTM and CDR2 ANQGSEA. The CDR3 is made up of 16 amino acids. The CDR3 coding sequence is TGCAGCGTATCCGTGACTAGCGGGAGGGGCACAGATACGCAGTATTTT. Encoded protein: CSVSVTSGRGTDTQYF.

This clonotype was found many times. J is TRBJ2-7 and V is TRBV3-1; TRBD2 might be the D (6 bases). The germline CDR1 and CDR2 sequences are LGHDT and YNNKEL (reference sequence). The CDR3 runs to 13 residues. V gave up 0 bases and J gave up 9 bases, with 12 bases separating them. This CDR3 reads CASSQEEMGGQYF. DNA for the CDR3: TGTGCCAGCAGCCAAGAGGAGATGGGGGGGCAGTACTTC.

As regards this clonotype: With a much larger clone just one base away, this may be a read error. The rearrangement uses TRBV20-1 and TRBJ2-7, with TRBD2 as a possible D gene (5 bases). CDR3 length: 13 residues. The V gene's germline CDR1 is DFQATT and CDR2 SNEGSKA (reference sequence). The CDR3 loop is CSAVKDSNYEKYF. CDR3 nucleotides: TGCAGTGCTGTAAAGGACTCCAATTACGAGAAGTACTTC.

CDR3 DNA sequence: TGCAGCGTTAAGGTTAGCTCCTACGAGCAGTACTTC. The encoded protein is CSVKVSSYEQYF. The chain employs TRBV29-1 and TRBJ2-7; D not certain. V gave up 5 bases and J gave up 0 bases, with 8 bases separating them. The CDR3 is made up of 12 amino acids. Germline V gives CDR1 SQVTM, CDR2 ANQGSEA.

This clonotype was seen more than once but under ten times. The rearrangement uses TRBV27 and TRBJ2-7, with 11 positions matching TRBD2. Germline V CDR1 and CDR2: MNHEY, SMNVEV (reference sequence). The CDR3 length is 15 residues. Trimming cost V 6 bases and J 1 base; bases outside gene matches: 5. The DNA for the CDR3 is TGTGCCAGCAGGCGTACTAGCGGGAGTTCCTACGAGCAGTACTTC. Translation gives CASRRTSGSSYEQYF.

This clonotype was observed a handful of times. This chain links TRBV6-1 with TRBJ2-1; 7 bases agree with TRBD1. The V gene end was trimmed by 7 bases and the J gene end by 7 bases; junction bases not matched to a gene: 4. Germline V CDR1 and CDR2: MNHNS, SASEGT. CDR3 length: 12 amino acids. CDR3 protein: CASTTGLNEQFF. The DNA for the CDR3 is TGTGCCAGCACGACAGGGTTGAATGAGCAGTTCTTC.

This clonotype was picked up a small number of times. The chain joins TRBV5-4 to TRBJ1-1, with D hard to call. The V and J ends lost 0 bases and 0 bases respectively, with 12 bases between them. The CDR3 has 16 residues. Per the germline V gene, CDR1 is SGHNT and CDR2 is YYREEE (reference sequence). The CDR3 loop reads CASSLVPDPMNTEAFF. The CDR3 DNA reads TGTGCCAGCAGCTTGGTCCCGGATCCCATGAACACTGAAGCTTTCTTT.

This clonotype occurred once. The chain couples TRBV29-1 to TRBJ2-3; D might be TRBD2 (6 bases). Trimming pared 7 bases from V and 6 bases from J, leaving 17 bases between. CDR1 and CDR2 (germline): SQVTM, ANQGSEA. The CDR3 covers 13 residues. This chain's CDR3 is CSGGRDSRDTQYF. Written as DNA, the CDR3 is TGCAGCGGGGGCCGGGACTCCCGGGATACGCAGTATTTT.

The CDR3 reads CASSTLWEETQYF. The DNA for the CDR3 is TGTGCCAGCAGCACGCTTTGGGAAGAGACCCAGTACTTC. V and J are TRBV11-2 and TRBJ2-5; no definite D call. V dropped 5 bases and J dropped 3 bases, with 10 bases sitting between them. This CDR3 is 13 amino acids long. Germline V CDR1 and CDR2: SGHAT, FQNNGV.

This clonotype was counted ten times or more. V is TRBV12-3 or TRBV12-4 and J is TRBJ2-6; tentatively, D is TRBD1 (6 bases). V was cut by 5 bases and J by 2 bases, with 7 bases left in between. This CDR3 is built from 14 residues. The CDR3 DNA reads as TGTGCCAGCAGTCCAGGGGCTGGGGCCAACGTCCTGACTTTC. Translated, it gives CASSPGAGANVLTF.

The chain carries TRBV12-3 or TRBV12-4 and TRBJ2-5; D is undetermined. Trimming took 1 base from V and 2 from J, leaving 11 bases between them. CDR3 length equals 15 residues. CDR3 region: CASSLGLRSQETQYF. For the CDR3, the DNA is TGTGCCAGCAGTTTAGGGCTCAGAAGTCAAGAGACCCAGTACTTC.

This clonotype was observed a handful of times. This chain uses TRBV24-1 with TRBJ2-5; D unclear. Trimming pared 4 bases from V and 3 bases from J, leaving 11 bases between. Per germline, CDR1 KGHDR and CDR2 SFDVKD. CDR3 length: 14 amino acids. The CDR3 DNA reads TGTGCCACCAGTGAGGGCGACGGCGAAGAGACCCAGTACTTC. Protein sequence: CATSEGDGEETQYF.

This clonotype came up many times. The chain joins TRBV6-6 to TRBJ2-7, with D possibly TRBD1 on 6 matching bases. CDR1 is MNHNY and CDR2 is SVGAGI in the germline V gene (reference sequence). V was shortened by 4 bases and J by 0 bases, with 16 bases between the two germline ends. The CDR3 totals 16 residues. This chain's CDR3 is CASSWTVQGPSYEQYF. The DNA for the CDR3 is TGTGCCAGCAGTTGGACCGTACAGGGACCCTCCTACGAGCAGTACTTC.

The rearrangement uses TRBV20-1 and TRBJ1-1; no clear D gene. Trimming removed 0 bases from V and 5 bases from J, with 7 bases in between. Germline CDR1 and CDR2: DFQATT and SNEGSKA (reference sequence). The CDR3 is 12 amino acids. The CDR3 region has the DNA TGCAGTGCTAGAGAGGACCCTACTGAAGCTTTCTTT. Translated: CSAREDPTEAFF.

This clonotype was detected a few times. The CDR3 region is CASSLAPYSNQPQHF. The CDR3 coding sequence is TGTGCCAGCAGCTTGGCCCCGTATAGCAATCAGCCCCAGCATTTT. The chain employs TRBV5-5 and TRBJ1-5; the D is unclear. Germline values: CDR1 SGHKS, CDR2 YYEKEE (reference sequence). Trimming left V 0 bases short and J 0 bases short, with 7 bases between. The CDR3 totals 15 residues.

This clonotype was seen repeatedly, ten times or more. The chain couples TRBV6-2 or TRBV6-3 to TRBJ2-7; 7 bases are shared with TRBD1. Germline-derived CDR1 and CDR2 are MNHEY and SVGEGT. This CDR3 spans 14 amino acids. J lost 4 bases, V lost 7 bases, and 10 bases had no gene match. The CDR3 coding sequence is TGTGCCAGCATATTAACAGGGGATATATACGAGCAGTACTTC. Amino acid sequence: CASILTGDIYEQYF.

This chain joins TRBV12-3 or TRBV12-4 and TRBJ2-5; D is undetermined. This CDR3 region has 13 residues. The ends were cut back, 6 bases at V and 2 bases at J, with 10 bases in the middle. The CDR3 region has the DNA TGTGCCAGCAGCGGCGAGTTTCAAGAGACCCAGTACTTC. This gives the protein CASSGEFQETQYF.

This clonotype was picked up a small number of times. This chain joins TRBV2 and TRBJ1-1; TRBD1 matches at 7 bases. Germline loops: CDR1 SNHLY, CDR2 FYNNEI. V trimming: 6 bases; J trimming: 5 bases; junction bases outside the gene matches: 9. The CDR3 is 14 amino acids. The CDR3 bases are TGTGCCAGCAGGAGAGAGGGGGCATGGACTGAAGCTTTCTTT. Its translation is CASRREGAWTEAFF.

This clonotype was recorded at least ten times. V usage is TRBV27 and J usage is TRBJ1-5; 7 bases are a match to TRBD1. The CDR3 runs 13 residues. Trimming cost V 6 bases and J 3 bases; bases outside gene matches: 2. CDR1 and CDR2 (germline): MNHEY, SMNVEV (reference sequence). The CDR3 bases are TGTGCCAGCAGGGACAGGTTCAATCAGCCCCAGCATTTT. Translation gives CASRDRFNQPQHF.

V usage is TRBV19 and J usage is TRBJ2-1, with 11 bases identical to TRBD2. The V gene's germline CDR1 is LNHDA and CDR2 SQIVND (reference sequence). V lost 3 bases and J lost 7; bases outside the gene matches: 5. The CDR3 is made up of 15 amino acids. CDR3 sequence (DNA): TGTGCCAGTAGTATGACTAGCGGGAATACGAATGAGCAGTTCTTC. Encoded protein: CASSMTSGNTNEQFF.

This clonotype came up a few times. The chain has TRBV5-5 and TRBJ1-1, with 8 bases that match TRBD1. V trimming: 1 base; J trimming: 2 bases; junction bases outside the gene matches: 4. Per germline, CDR1 SGHKS and CDR2 YYEKEE (reference sequence). The CDR3 runs 15 residues. The CDR3 nucleotides are TGTGCCAGCAGCTTGTTACAGGGGGTAAACACTGAAGCTTTCTTT. This codes for CASSLLQGVNTEAFF.